Shown below are 21 T cell receptor beta chains from a single sample sequenced in a study of shared clonotypes between healthy human individuals. The repertoire was sequenced with immunoSEQ multiplex PCR; TCRdb's copy has only in-frame clones and lacks some. The sample has 2 million to 2.5 million clones, roughly 92% seen once. Source material: naive CD4+ T cells from PBMCs. Stated subset: CD45RA+ positively selected. The receptors here all came from a man aged 18 to 29 in good health. Some clones in this sample may be carry-over from other donors' samples.

In regard to this clone: The same CDR3 also results from other DNA sequences found in this sample. This chain joins TRBV5-1 and TRBJ2-3; tentatively, D is TRBD2 (6 bases). V was cut by 0 bases and J by 0 bases, with 11 bases left in between. The CDR3 is 16 amino acids. Germline V gene data show CDR1 as SGHRS and CDR2 as YFSETQ. The CDR3 coding sequence is TGCGCCAGCAGCTTGGCAGGTAGCGGTAGCACAGATACGCAGTATTTT. The encoded protein is CASSLAGSGSTDTQYF.

The chain recombines TRBV7-9 with TRBJ1-2; D unresolved. Trimming removed 2 bases at V and 5 bases at J, with 15 bases between. The V gene's germline CDR1 is SEHNR and CDR2 FQNEAQ (reference sequence). The CDR3 length is 15 residues. For the CDR3, the DNA is TGTGCCAGCAGCTTATCGGAGGGTTTGGGGTATGGCTACACCTTC. Protein product: CASSLSEGLGYGYTF.

V is TRBV28 and J is TRBJ1-5; D not certain. V dropped 4 bases and J dropped 1 base, with 14 bases sitting between them. Germline V CDR1 and CDR2: MDHEN, SYDVKM. The CDR3 loop spans 16 amino acids. As DNA, the CDR3 is TGTGCCAGCAGTTCCGACCCCCTCCAGAGCAATCAGCCCCAGCATTTT. Amino acid sequence: CASSSDPLQSNQPQHF.

The chain carries TRBV11-3 and TRBJ1-1; 8 bases line up with TRBD1. The CDR3 has 15 amino acids. V lost 5 bases to trimming and J lost 1 base; unmatched junction nucleotides: 6. The germline V gene has CDR1 SGHNT and CDR2 YENEEA. In DNA form, the CDR3 reads TGTGCCAGCAGCCCAGGACAGGGTTCGAACACTGAAGCTTTCTTT. Translated: CASSPGQGSNTEAFF.

The CDR3 region is CSVAVQGSNQPQHF. Written as DNA, the CDR3 is TGCAGCGTCGCGGTACAGGGTAGCAATCAGCCCCAGCATTTT. This sequence joins TRBV29-1 and TRBJ1-5; D may be TRBD1 (6 bases). The CDR3 sequence is 14 residues long. V was shortened by 6 bases and J by 0 bases, with 12 bases between the two germline ends. CDR1 is SQVTM, CDR2 ANQGSEA, per germline. Filled out from reference TRBV29-1 and TRBJ1-5, the complete variable domain reads SAVISQKPSRDICQRGTSLTIQCQVDSQVTMMFWYRQQPGQSLTLIATANQGSEATYESGFVIDKFPISRPNLTFSTLTVSNMSPEDSSIYLCSVAVQGSNQPQHFGDGTRLSIL.

The chain joins TRBV4-1 to TRBJ2-3; 7 bases line up with TRBD1. Germline CDR1 MGHRA, CDR2 YSYEKL. There are 15 residues in the CDR3. V lost 0 bases and J lost 4; bases outside the gene matches: 4. The CDR3 nucleotides read TGCGCCAGCAGCCAAGACGGGACAGCTCCAGATACGCAGTATTTT. Translated: CASSQDGTAPDTQYF.

As for this clone: The same CDR3 is also encoded by other DNA sequences in this sample. The gene calls are TRBV7-2 and TRBJ2-1; D perhaps matches TRBD2 (6 bases). This CDR3 spans 15 amino acids. Germline-derived CDR1 and CDR2 are SGHTA and FQGNSA. The germline V and J ends were trimmed by 5 bases and 2 bases, with 13 bases remaining between them. For the CDR3, the DNA is TGTGCCAGCAGCCTTGCGGCGGGAACCTACAATGAGCAGTTCTTC. Translating gives CASSLAAGTYNEQFF.

V is TRBV6-1 and J is TRBJ2-7; 10 bases fit TRBD2. After removal of 5 bases from V and 6 bases from J, the junction contained 10 bases not matched to a gene. This CDR3 has 15 amino acids. Germline lookup yields CDR1 MNHNS and CDR2 SASEGT. The CDR3 is CASSPGLAYVSEQYF. As DNA, the CDR3 is TGTGCCAGCAGTCCGGGACTAGCGTACGTAAGCGAGCAGTACTTC.

V is TRBV18 and J is TRBJ2-1, with 8 bases identical to TRBD1. Trimming removed 3 bases from V and 3 bases from J; junction bases left unmatched: 10. The CDR3 has 17 amino acids. Per the germline V gene, CDR1 is KGHSH and CDR2 is LQKENI. CDR3 DNA sequence: TGTGCCAGCTCACCTCCGAGTAGGGACAGGCTCTACAATGAGCAGTTCTTC. Residues: CASSPPSRDRLYNEQFF.

This clone occurred a few times. The CDR3 sequence is CASSLPKGTDTQYF. The CDR3 DNA sequence: TGTGCCAGCAGTTTGCCGAAGGGCACAGATACGCAGTATTTT. The chain links TRBV28 to TRBJ2-3; D not certain. The CDR3 totals 14 residues. V lost 3 bases and J 1 base, leaving 8 bases between the germline ends. Germline V lookup: CDR1 MDHEN, CDR2 SYDVKM.

V and J are TRBV28 and TRBJ1-6; D gene unclear. Germline CDR1 MDHEN, CDR2 SYDVKM. V shed 6 bases and J shed 0 bases, with 15 bases lying between them. The CDR3 contains 17 residues. The CDR3 loop is CASSTATGYSYNSPLHF. In nucleotides, the CDR3 is TGTGCCAGCAGCACTGCGACTGGTTACTCCTATAATTCACCCCTCCACTTT.

The chain joins TRBV5-1 to TRBJ1-1; perhaps TRBD1 as D (5 bases). There are 17 residues in the CDR3. CDR1 SGHRS and CDR2 YFSETQ come from the germline V gene. V shed 3 bases and J shed 1 base, with 19 bases lying between them. DNA of the CDR3: TGCGCCAGCAGCTCCGGTTCGGGGGATCCCGAGAACACTGAAGCTTTCTTT. Protein sequence: CASSSGSGDPENTEAFF. Using reference TRBV5-1 and TRBJ1-1 for the parts outside the CDR3, the full variable domain is KAGVTQTPRYLIKTRGQQVTLSCSPISGHRSVSWYQQTPGQGLQFLFEYFSETQRNKGNFPGRFSGRQFSNSRSEMNVSTLELGDSALYLCASSSGSGDPENTEAFFGQGTRLTVV.

A remark on this clone: In the same sample, other DNA sequences code for this CDR3. The chain combines TRBV9 with TRBJ2-5, with D perhaps matching TRBD1 or TRBD2 (5 bases each). Trimming pared 0 bases from V and 5 bases from J, leaving 11 bases between. The V gene's germline CDR1 is SGDLS and CDR2 YYNGEE. This CDR3 has 14 amino acids. The CDR3 nucleotides read TGTGCCAGCAGCGTAGGAGGGGTAGGCGAGACCCAGTACTTC. Its translation is CASSVGGVGETQYF.

This chain links TRBV28 with TRBJ1-4; D is possibly TRBD1 (6 bases). V shed 4 bases and J shed 0 bases, with 15 bases lying between them. Germline loops: CDR1 MDHEN, CDR2 SYDVKM. The CDR3 extends over 17 amino acids. The CDR3 DNA is TGTGCCAGCAGTTCGGGTAGGGGGACCGCAACTAATGAAAAACTGTTTTTT. Translating it yields CASSSGRGTATNEKLFF.

The J gene is TRBJ1-2, the V gene TRBV29-1; D call uncertain. CDR3 size: 15 residues. CDR1 and CDR2 (germline): SQVTM, ANQGSEA. V was pared by 4 bases and J by 1 base, with 16 bases between. Here the CDR3 DNA reads TGCAGCGTTGTGATCGCAGCACCGCTTAACTATGGCTACACCTTC. Residues: CSVVIAAPLNYGYTF. Drawing the rest from reference TRBV29-1 and TRBJ1-2, the complete variable domain is SAVISQKPSRDICQRGTSLTIQCQVDSQVTMMFWYRQQPGQSLTLIATANQGSEATYESGFVIDKFPISRPNLTFSTLTVSNMSPEDSSIYLCSVVIAAPLNYGYTFGSGTRLTVV.

The chain combines TRBV14 with TRBJ2-1, with unresolved D. Germline V gives CDR1 SGHDN, CDR2 FVKESK. The ends were cut back, 1 base at V and 4 bases at J, with 5 bases in the middle. The CDR3 contains 13 residues. The CDR3 sequence is CASSQALYNEQFF. The CDR3 DNA reads TGTGCCAGCAGCCAAGCTCTGTACAATGAGCAGTTCTTC.

J is TRBJ1-1 and V is TRBV30; perhaps TRBD1 as D (5 bases). Per germline, CDR1 GTSNPN and CDR2 SVGIG (reference sequence). The CDR3 runs 16 residues. Trimming took 2 bases from V and 0 from J, leaving 16 bases between them. The CDR3 protein is CAWSPPWTPVNTEAFF. CDR3 DNA: TGTGCCTGGAGTCCTCCATGGACACCGGTGAACACTGAAGCTTTCTTT.

The chain has TRBV9 and TRBJ1-3; TRBD1 agrees at 7 bases. CDR3 size: 14 residues. Germline CDR1 and CDR2: SGDLS and YYNGEE. Trimming removed 0 bases from V and 10 bases from J; junction bases left unmatched: 7. CDR3 amino acids: CASSVGAPGGTIYF. CDR3 DNA: TGTGCCAGCAGCGTAGGGGCCCCAGGGGGAACCATATATTTT.

The rearrangement uses TRBV7-2 and TRBJ2-3; D may be TRBD1 (6 bases). The CDR3 length is 13 residues. CDR1 is SGHTA and CDR2 is FQGNSA in the germline V gene. Trimming pared 1 base from V and 8 bases from J, leaving 10 bases between. The CDR3 bases are TGTGCCAGCAGCTTAGAGGGGGTGGGTACGCAGTATTTT. This translates into CASSLEGVGTQYF.

The chain carries TRBV4-1 and TRBJ2-7, with 10 positions matching TRBD1. The CDR3 has 16 residues. V lost 4 bases and J lost 6; bases outside the gene matches: 12. Germline values: CDR1 MGHRA, CDR2 YSYEKL. The CDR3 DNA reads TGCGCCAGCAGCCTTAAACCGGGACAGGGGTTGAGCGAGCAGTACTTC. It translates to CASSLKPGQGLSEQYF.

This chain uses TRBV15 with TRBJ2-1; 10 bases are a match to TRBD2. CDR1 and CDR2 (germline): LNHNV, YYDKDF (reference sequence). This CDR3 spans 17 amino acids. V shed 0 bases, J shed 8 bases, and the junction held 10 bases outside the gene matches. This chain's CDR3 is CATSRDPLAGGKDEQFF. The CDR3 DNA follows: TGTGCCACCAGCAGAGATCCATTAGCGGGAGGTAAGGATGAGCAGTTCTTC.